Listed below are T cell receptor beta chains from one sample, sequenced in a study of regulatory T cells in long-lasting Graves disease. TCRdb fed the multiplex PCR reads into MiXCR, producing one record per CDR3 protein. Found here are 400,000 to 500,000 distinct CDR3 sequences, 20% to 25% of them singletons; the top ten hold about 6.6%. This specimen consisted of peripheral blood mononuclear cells (PBMCs), obtained when the disease was refractory, from a patient treated with antithyroid drugs. All receptors derive from a female donor with Graves disease. Each CDR3 is given with its conserved first and last residue. A D gene is named only where the DNA matches it firmly. Size values are once, few and many counts, or a class for expanded clones, and some rows have none.

.,TRBV9,.,TRBJ1-4,CASSPGTYSTNEKLFF,TGTGCCAGCAGCCCGGGGACTTATTCAACTAATGAAAAACTGTTTTTT
many,TRBV12-3/TRBV12-4,TRBD2,TRBJ2-5,CASSLGTSQETQYF,TGTGCCAGCAGCCTCGGGACTAGTCAAGAGACCCAGTACTTC
few,TRBV11-2,.,TRBJ2-2,CASSPTNLARNTGELFF,TGTGCCAGCAGCCCTACCAATCTAGCGAGGAACACCGGGGAGCTGTTTTTT
many,TRBV11-2,.,TRBJ2-7,CASSLNARGYEQYF,TGTGCCAGCAGCTTAAACGCCAGGGGCTACGAGCAGTACTTC
.,TRBV20-1,TRBD1,TRBJ1-2,CSARAQGRLYGYTF,TGCAGTGCTAGAGCACAGGGGAGACTCTATGGCTACACCTTC
.,TRBV10-3,.,TRBJ2-7,CAISKQGLETYEQYF,TGTGCCATCAGTAAACAGGGTCTAGAGACCTACGAGCAGTACTTC
few,TRBV20-1,.,TRBJ1-1,CSARSANTEAFF,TGCAGTGCTAGATCAGCGAACACTGAAGCTTTCTTT
.,TRBV27,.,TRBJ2-7,CASSLSVADYEQYF,TGTGCCAGCAGTTTATCGGTAGCCGACTACGAGCAGTACTTC
.,TRBV5-1,TRBD1,TRBJ1-1,CASSLQGSGGYTEAFF,TGCGCCAGCAGCTTACAGGGGTCTGGGGGTTACACTGAAGCTTTCTTT
.,TRBV19,TRBD1,TRBJ1-5,CASRPTGIQPQHF,TGTGCCAGTAGGCCGACAGGGATTCAGCCCCAGCATTTT
many,TRBV6-2/TRBV6-3,.,TRBJ1-1,CASSYSTGTEAFF,TGTGCCAGCAGTTACTCGACGGGGACCGAAGCTTTCTTT
.,TRBV5-6,TRBD1,TRBJ1-1,CASSFGGQLNTEAFF,TGTGCCAGCAGCTTTGGGGGACAGTTGAACACTGAAGCTTTCTTT
many,TRBV19,.,TRBJ1-2,CASSNPGTRIQGYTF,TGTGCCAGTAGCAATCCCGGGACAAGAATCCAAGGCTACACCTTC
.,TRBV11-2,.,TRBJ1-1,CASRRTDNTEAFF,TGTGCCAGCAGACGTACAGACAACACTGAAGCTTTCTTT
many,TRBV2,.,TRBJ1-2,CASSQSSVYGYTF,TGTGCCAGCAGCCAGAGTTCGGTTTATGGCTACACCTTC
.,TRBV24-1,.,TRBJ2-3,CATSDFSDTQYF,TGTGCCACCAGTGATTTTTCCGATACGCAGTATTTT
once,TRBV6-2/TRBV6-3,TRBD2,TRBJ2-1,CASSYAGGPHNEQFF,TGTGCCAGCAGTTACGCGGGAGGTCCTCACAATGAGCAGTTCTTC
many,TRBV28,TRBD1,TRBJ1-2,CASMRQGEGYGYTF,TGTGCCAGCATGAGACAGGGTGAGGGCTATGGCTACACCTTC
many,TRBV9,TRBD1,TRBJ1-2,CASSKDRGYYGYTF,TGTGCCAGCAGCAAGGACAGGGGGTACTATGGCTACACCTTC